This T cell receptor (beta chain) is drawn from a study of T cell changes during pregnancy in multiple sclerosis. Germline V gene lookup returns CDR1 MNHEY and CDR2 SMNVEV (reference sequence). V was clipped by 2 bases and J by 1 base; unmatched bases: 7. This CDR3 is 19 amino acids long. Only in-frame clones appear in the TCRdb table, and some are missing; sequencing was by immunoSEQ multiplex PCR. Altogether about 57,000 clones are present, 92% being singletons, with the ten largest covering 0.15% to 0.2%. The rearrangement joins TRBV27 to TRBJ2-1, with 14 positions matching TRBD2. The sequence was obtained from a female donor with multiple sclerosis, enrolled in a pregnancy study. The material was CD4+ T cells from peripheral blood mononuclear cells, obtained in the second trimester of pregnancy. The CDR3: CASSLTTSGGAFSYNEQFF. Here the CDR3 DNA reads TGTGCCAGCAGTTTAACGACTAGCGGGGGGGCTTTTTCCTACAATGAGCAGTTCTTC.